The sequence of this TCR beta chain was determined in a study of shared clonotypes between healthy human individuals. Whole-study results and caveats: Across subsets, estimated richness was generally greater for naive than for memory populations. The study sampled only blood, and tissue repertoires likely differ.

From germline, CDR1 is MGHRA and CDR2 YSYEKL. V lost 6 bases and J 2 bases, leaving 8 bases between the germline ends. This CDR3 is 13 amino acids long. Terminally differentiated effector memory CD45RA+ cells were excluded by CCR7 positive selection of CD45RO-negative cells. This clone occurred once. Its antigen is unidentified. TCRdb's copy holds only in-frame clones and misses some; the assay was immunoSEQ multiplex PCR. The sample lists about 590,000 clones; roughly 96% were seen once. This chain connects TRBV4-1 to TRBJ2-1; D is undetermined. The receptor comes from a woman in her twenties or thirties in good health. Material: naive CD8+ T cells sorted from blood. In DNA, the CDR3 is TGCGCCAGCAGGGGTAATGCCTACAATGAGCAGTTCTTC. As protein: CASRGNAYNEQFF.